Listed here is a single T cell receptor (beta chain). The antigen this receptor binds is unknown. Qualities for individual bases were not recorded, and no much larger clone is one base off. The sample comes from a study of blood T cell repertoires in COVID-19 (dated by TCRdb to between 2020 and 2021). Concerning the study at large: Samples from collaborators originated in the United States, Italy and Spain and spanned both the acute and convalescent phases of COVID-19. The material from the prospective study consisted of cDNA or gDNA derived from T cells, B-cell-depleted T cells, or PBMCs. Deeply sampled blood TCRbeta repertoires from subjects exposed to, actively infected with, or recovered from COVID-19 were included in the dataset. The repertoires were released in a freely available public database intended as a resource for research on the immune response to SARS-CoV-2. The samples were drawn from two sources: the first 160 participants of the ongoing ImmuneRACE study, and 1,254 subjects contributed by 6 global collaborators. Nearly every sample came with metadata listing a de-identified subject ID, COVID-19 status, age in years and sex. Where available, HLA class I and class II types were taken from metadata supplied by the sample provider and were not determined by assay-based typing.

Collaborating institutions collected whole blood in K2EDTA tubes following their own protocols. For TCRbeta analysis, collaborators shipped samples as frozen whole blood, isolated PBMCs, or DNA extracted from either of those sample types. TCRbeta CDR3 regions were amplified from genomic DNA using the immunoSEQ Assay, a bias-controlled multiplex PCR. As for the authors' bioinformatics: The number of nucleated cells in each sample was estimated from the amplification of reference gene primers within the assay. To quantify the absolute abundance of each unique TCRbeta CDR3 rearrangement, sequence reads were collapsed and filtered. For each sample, productive Simpson clonality was calculated as the square root of Simpson's diversity index across productive rearrangements. In its TCRdb copy, this immuneACCESS table keeps in-frame sequences only and misses some clones. Where compared with another copy, unresolved V genes explain less than half of these, and the others have no known cause. That table gives V, J and clone size, and the DNA gave D and trimming. The sample profile shows approximately 150,000 clones; approximately 88% of them were found once. The ten largest clones take up roughly 1.5% of the sample.

Here is what the overall study found, with its caveats: The amount of clinical and demographic metadata varied by source and participant and was provided uncurated.

The CDR3, cysteine through phenylalanine, is 13 amino acids long. Kept here is only the CDR3 DNA, which spans 39 bases and is read in frame from base 1. The junction carries 7 bases between V and J, which are trimmed by 2 bases and 3 bases respectively. Via the germline V gene, CDR1 is SNHLY and CDR2 FYNNEI. Rearrangement joined TRBV2 to TRBJ1-2, with no confidently assigned D gene. Sequencing used peripheral blood. This TCR came from a woman between 50 and 59 years old with acute or convalescent COVID-19. Read as DNA, the sequence is TGTGCCAGCAGTGAACAGATATACTATGGCTACACCTTC. Translation gives CASSEQIYYGYTF. Extended through the reference TRBV2 and TRBJ1-2 proteins, this CDR3 yields the full variable domain: EPEVTQTPSHQVTQMGQEVILRCVPISNHLYFYWYRQILGQKVEFLVSFYNNEISEKSEIFDDQFSVERPDGSNFTLKIRSTKLEDSAMYFCASSEQIYYGYTFGSGTRLTVV.